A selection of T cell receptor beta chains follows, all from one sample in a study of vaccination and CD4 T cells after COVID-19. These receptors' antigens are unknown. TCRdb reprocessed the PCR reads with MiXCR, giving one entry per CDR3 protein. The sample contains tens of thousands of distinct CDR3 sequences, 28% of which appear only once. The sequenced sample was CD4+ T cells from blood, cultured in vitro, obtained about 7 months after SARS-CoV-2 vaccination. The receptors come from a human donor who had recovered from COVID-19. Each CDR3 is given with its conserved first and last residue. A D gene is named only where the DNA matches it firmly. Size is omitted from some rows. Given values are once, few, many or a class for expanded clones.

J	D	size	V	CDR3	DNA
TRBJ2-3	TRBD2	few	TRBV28	CASRNFGTSPDTQYF	TGTGCCAGCAGAAACTTCGGGACTAGTCCAGATACGCAGTATTTT
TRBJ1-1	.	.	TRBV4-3	CASSQWDGEAFF	TGCGCCAGCAGCCAGTGGGACGGTGAAGCTTTCTTT
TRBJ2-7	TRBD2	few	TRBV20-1	CSAGTSGPHEQYF	TGCAGTGCCGGAACTAGCGGGCCCCACGAGCAGTACTTC
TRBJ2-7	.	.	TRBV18	CASSPAAGIDEQYF	TGTGCCAGCTCACCGGCGGCAGGGATCGACGAGCAGTACTTC
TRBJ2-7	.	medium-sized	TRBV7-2	CASSLNSYEQYF	TGTGCCAGCAGCTTAAACTCCTACGAGCAGTACTTC
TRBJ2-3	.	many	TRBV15	CASKADTQYF	TGTGCCTCTAAGGCAGATACGCAGTATTTT
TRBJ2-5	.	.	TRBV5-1	CASSSTGLFGETQYF	TGCGCCAGCAGCTCAACAGGGCTCTTTGGAGAGACCCAGTACTTC
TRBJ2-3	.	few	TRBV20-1	CSARLVRGDTQYF	TGCAGTGCTCGACTAGTTAGGGGAGATACGCAGTATTTT
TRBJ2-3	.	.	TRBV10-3	CAAMKTETDTQYF	TGTGCCGCCATGAAGACTGAGACAGATACGCAGTATTTT
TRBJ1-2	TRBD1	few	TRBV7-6	CASSPWTGVDGYTF	TGTGCCAGCAGCCCTTGGACAGGGGTGGATGGCTACACCTTC
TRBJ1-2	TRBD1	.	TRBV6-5	CASSYSSDWGQGLFGYTF	TGTGCCAGCAGTTACTCCTCGGATTGGGGACAGGGGTTGTTTGGCTACACCTTC
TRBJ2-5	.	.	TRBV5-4	CASSSPAVETQYF	TGTGCCAGCAGCTCCCCGGCGGTGGAGACCCAGTACTTC
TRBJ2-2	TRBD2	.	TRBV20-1	CSARDLSGRARTGELFF	TGCAGTGCTAGAGATCTTAGCGGGAGGGCCAGAACCGGGGAGCTGTTTTTT
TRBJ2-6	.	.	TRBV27	CASSFPRTSGANVLTF	TGTGCCAGCAGTTTTCCCAGGACATCTGGGGCCAACGTCCTGACTTTC
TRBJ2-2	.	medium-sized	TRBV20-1	CSAPRSENGELFF	TGCAGTGCCCCGCGCAGTGAGAACGGGGAGCTGTTTTTT
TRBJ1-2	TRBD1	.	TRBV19	CATHPGGGYGYTF	TGTGCCACACACCCAGGGGGCGGCTATGGCTACACCTTC
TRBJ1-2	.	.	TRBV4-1	CASSQGPAVYGYTF	TGCGCCAGCAGCCAAGGTCCCGCGGTGTATGGCTACACCTTC
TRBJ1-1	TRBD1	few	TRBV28	CASSLDRVAFF	TGTGCCAGCAGTTTAGACAGGGTAGCTTTCTTT
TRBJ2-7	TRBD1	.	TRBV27	CASSRSRGWENYEQYF	TGTGCCAGCAGTAGAAGCAGGGGGTGGGAGAACTACGAGCAGTACTTC
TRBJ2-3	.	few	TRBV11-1	CASSFGPTDTQYF	TGTGCCAGCAGCTTCGGACCCACAGATACGCAGTATTTT
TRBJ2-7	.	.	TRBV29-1	CSVSGTRSPYEQYF	TGCAGCGTATCCGGGACAAGGAGCCCCTACGAGCAGTACTTC
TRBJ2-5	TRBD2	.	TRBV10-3	CAISDLAGVSETQYF	TGTGCCATCAGTGATTTAGCGGGAGTGAGCGAGACCCAGTACTTC
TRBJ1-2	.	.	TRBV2	CASSEGPYGYTF	TGTGCCAGCAGTGAGGGTCCCTATGGCTACACCTTC
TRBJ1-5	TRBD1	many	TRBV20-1	CSATRDRGDQPQHF	TGCAGTGCTACTCGGGACAGGGGGGATCAGCCCCAGCATTTT
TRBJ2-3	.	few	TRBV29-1	CSESAWRGLSTDTQYF	TGCAGCGAATCGGCTTGGAGGGGGCTGAGCACAGATACGCAGTATTTT
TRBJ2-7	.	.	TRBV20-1	CSASSGAAYEQYF	TGCAGTGCTTCCTCGGGGGCGGCCTACGAGCAGTACTTC
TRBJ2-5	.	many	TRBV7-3	CASSLSGIGVETQYF	TGTGCCAGCAGCTTAAGTGGGATCGGGGTAGAGACCCAGTACTTC
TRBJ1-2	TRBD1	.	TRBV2	CASSGGQGYRDGYTF	TGTGCCAGCAGCGGGGGACAGGGTTACCGGGATGGCTACACCTTC
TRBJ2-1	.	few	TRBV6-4	CASSDSAGSYNEQFF	TGTGCCAGCAGTGACTCGGCGGGCTCCTACAATGAGCAGTTCTTC
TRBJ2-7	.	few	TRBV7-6	CASSLQITYEQYF	TGTGCCAGCAGCTTACAGATAACCTACGAGCAGTACTTC
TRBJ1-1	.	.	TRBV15	CATSRVVTNTEAFF	TGTGCCACCAGCAGAGTCGTAACGAACACTGAAGCTTTCTTT
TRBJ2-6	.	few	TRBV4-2	CASSQEAAQASGANVLTF	TGTGCCAGCAGCCAAGAGGCGGCCCAAGCGTCCGGGGCCAACGTCCTGACTTTC
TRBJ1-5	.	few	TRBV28	CASSPLKGAAWNQPQHF	TGTGCCAGCAGTCCCCTCAAGGGTGCAGCATGGAATCAGCCCCAGCATTTT
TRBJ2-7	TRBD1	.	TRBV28	CASSPQGYPLYEQYF	TGTGCCAGCAGCCCACAGGGGTATCCCTTATACGAGCAGTACTTC
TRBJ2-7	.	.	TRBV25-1	CASSESRDGGYEQYF	TGTGCCAGCAGTGAATCAAGGGATGGGGGCTACGAGCAGTACTTC
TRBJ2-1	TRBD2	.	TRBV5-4	CASSPILAPGISEQFF	TGTGCCAGCAGCCCGATACTAGCGCCAGGGATCAGTGAGCAGTTCTTC
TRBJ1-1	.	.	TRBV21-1	CASSQPLTTPDTEAFF	TGTGCCAGCAGCCAACCTTTGACCACCCCGGACACTGAAGCTTTCTTT
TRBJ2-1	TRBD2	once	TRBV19	CASSIGLRGTSGNNEQFF	TGTGCCAGTAGTATTGGACTACGCGGGACTAGCGGGAATAATGAGCAGTTCTTC
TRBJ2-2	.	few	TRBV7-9	CASSLAGAGTGELFF	TGTGCCAGCAGCTTAGCGGGAGCGGGCACCGGGGAGCTGTTTTTT
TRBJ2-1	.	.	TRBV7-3	CASSSSRGNEQFF	TGTGCCAGCAGCTCGTCAAGAGGCAATGAGCAGTTCTTC
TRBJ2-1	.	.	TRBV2	CASSELLGVVGEQFF	TGTGCCAGCAGTGAACTCCTAGGGGTAGTCGGGGAGCAGTTCTTC
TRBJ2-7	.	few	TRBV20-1	CSASRETYEQYF	TGCAGTGCTAGTAGGGAGACCTACGAGCAGTACTTC
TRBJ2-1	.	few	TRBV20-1	CSATQINEQFF	TGCAGTGCTACTCAGATTAATGAGCAGTTCTTC
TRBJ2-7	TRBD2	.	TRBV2	CASRSLAGAYYEQYF	TGTGCCAGCAGGTCACTAGCGGGAGCATACTACGAGCAGTACTTC
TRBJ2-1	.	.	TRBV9	CASGPLGSGNEQFF	TGTGCCAGCGGACCTCTAGGCTCTGGCAATGAGCAGTTCTTC
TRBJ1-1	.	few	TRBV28	CASSLDTEAFF	TGTGCCAGCAGTTTGGACACTGAAGCTTTCTTT
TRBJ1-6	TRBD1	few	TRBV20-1	CSARDLRQGNNSPLHF	TGCAGTGCTAGAGATCTCAGACAGGGCAATAATTCACCCCTCCACTTT
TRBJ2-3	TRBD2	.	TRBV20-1	CSAREGRGTDTQYF	TGCAGTGCTAGGGAGGGGAGGGGCACAGATACGCAGTATTTT
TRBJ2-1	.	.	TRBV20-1	CSAPKTGVDEQFF	TGCAGTGCCCCGAAGACAGGTGTGGATGAGCAGTTCTTC
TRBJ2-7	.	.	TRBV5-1	CASSRQGYEQYF	TGCGCCAGCAGCCGACAAGGCTACGAGCAGTACTTC
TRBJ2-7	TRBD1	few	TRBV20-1	CSASTTGIYEQYF	TGCAGTGCTAGCACGACAGGGATTTACGAGCAGTACTTC
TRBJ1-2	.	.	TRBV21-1	CASSKVSYRNYGYTF	TGTGCCAGCAGCAAAGTGAGTTATCGGAACTATGGCTACACCTTC